The sequence of this TCR beta chain was determined in a study of blood T cell repertoires in COVID-19 (dated by TCRdb to between 2020 and 2021). For the wider study: Collaborator samples came from the United States, Italy and Spain and covered acute and convalescent phases of COVID-19. Deeply sampled blood TCRbeta repertoires from subjects exposed to, actively infected with, or recovered from COVID-19 were included in the dataset. The repertoires were made available in a free public database intended to serve as a resource for research on the immune response to SARS-CoV-2. HLA class I and class II types, where available, came from metadata supplied by the sample provider rather than from assay-based typing. The prospective study material was composed of cDNA or gDNA derived from T cells, B-cell-depleted T cells, or PBMCs. Samples were obtained from the ongoing ImmuneRACE study (first 160 participants) and from about 1,300 subjects provided by 6 global collaborators. Sample metadata almost always included a de-identified subject ID, COVID-19 status, age in years and sex. The paper as a whole reports these results and caveats: The amount of clinical and demographic metadata varied by source and participant and was provided uncurated.

Whole blood was collected in K2EDTA tubes by collaborating institutions according to the institutions' own protocols. Collaborator samples were shipped for TCRbeta analysis as frozen whole blood, isolated PBMCs, or DNA extracted from either sample type. As concerns this clone: Its antigen is not yet known. The record has no base qualities; no much larger clone is one base away.

Between the V and J ends, shortened by 7 bases and 2 bases respectively, the junction contains 8 bases. CDR1 and CDR2 (SQVTM, ANQGSEA) derive from the germline V gene. The CDR3 numbers 11 residues from cysteine through phenylalanine. The sequence is cut down to CDR3 DNA, 33 bases in frame from base 1. TCRbeta CDR3 regions were amplified from genomic DNA using the immunoSEQ Assay, a bias-controlled multiplex PCR. On the authors' methods: Within the assay, amplification of reference gene primers was used to estimate how many nucleated cells each sample contained. Sequence reads were collapsed and filtered to measure the absolute abundance of every unique TCRbeta CDR3 rearrangement. Productive Simpson clonality was computed per sample as the square root of Simpson's diversity index over productive rearrangements. In its TCRdb copy, this immuneACCESS table keeps in-frame sequences only and misses some clones. Where compared with another copy, unresolved V genes explain less than half of these, and the others have no known cause. For V, J and clone size, that table is used; D and trimming come from the DNA. A total of about 36,000 clones appear in this sample, roughly 78% of them only once. 15% to 20% of the sample lies in the top ten.

The sequence was collected from a man aged 65 to 79 with acute or convalescent COVID-19. Sequencing used peripheral blood. The chain links TRBV29-1 with TRBJ1-1; no D gene call is confident. The DNA sequence follows: TGCAGCGCTGAGAGCAACACTGAAGCTTTCTTT. Its translation reads: CSAESNTEAFF.